This passage covers 17 T cell receptor beta chains from one sample sequenced in a study of metastatic and nonmetastatic thyroid tumors. All patients were treatment-naive before thyroid surgery. TCRdb re-analyzed the PCR reads through MiXCR. The profile covers 15,000 to 20,000 clones, with about 25% appearing a single time and approximately 15% taken by the ten largest. Sequencing input: adjacent normal tissue. The receptor source for this set is a female donor with papillary thyroid cancer or a benign thyroid nodule (not recorded which). Some clones in this sample may be carry-over from other donors' samples.

This clone has just a few counts. The chain has TRBV6-1 and TRBJ2-7; 15 bases line up with TRBD2. The CDR3 extends over 15 amino acids. Per germline, CDR1 MNHNS and CDR2 SASEGT. V shed 5 bases and J 7 bases; nucleotides not matched to a gene: 6. In DNA, the CDR3 is TGTGCCAGCAGTTCCCTGGGACTAGCGGGAGGAGAGCAGTACTTC. As protein: CASSSLGLAGGEQYF.

This clone was recorded many times. The chain recombines TRBV6-1 with TRBJ1-6; possible D gene TRBD1, 5 bases. This CDR3 is built from 14 residues. Germline V lookup: CDR1 MNHNS, CDR2 SASEGT. V lost 6 bases and J 11 bases, leaving 17 bases between the germline ends. The CDR3 coding sequence is TGTGCCAGCAGCCCCGCGCGGGCGGGACCACCCCTCCACTTT. Translating gives CASSPARAGPPLHF.

The rearrangement uses TRBV19 and TRBJ2-7; 7 nucleotides agree with TRBD1. Unmatched junction bases numbered 5, after V lost 6 bases and J lost 3 bases. This CDR3 has 13 amino acids. The germline CDR1 and CDR2 sequences are LNHDA and SQIVND (reference sequence). CDR3 bases: TGTGCCAGTAGCAACAGGGGCATCTACGAGCAGTACTTC. Its translation: CASSNRGIYEQYF.

This clone was picked up a small number of times. The junction departs from the called germline gene at one end, perhaps through a read error. The V gene is TRBV12-3 or TRBV12-4, the J gene TRBJ2-7, with D unresolved. The CDR3 has 11 amino acids. CDR3 residues: CASSLGSTTLF. For the CDR3, the DNA is TGTGCCAGCAGTTTAGGTTCTACTACCCTCTTC.

The chain has TRBV2 and TRBJ1-1, with a tentative D call TRBD1 (6 bases). The CDR3 totals 12 residues. V was trimmed by 4 bases and J by 5 bases, leaving 8 bases between them. Germline lookup yields CDR1 SNHLY and CDR2 FYNNEI. The CDR3 DNA is TGTGCCAGCAGTGGGGGGCGAACTGAAGCTTTCTTT. Protein: CASSGGRTEAFF.

A few counts support this clone. CDR3 amino acids: CASSIDPTRLGAYNEQFF. CDR3 nucleotide sequence: TGTGCCAGTAGTATAGATCCAACCCGTCTTGGGGCTTACAATGAGCAGTTCTTC. The chain uses TRBV19 and TRBJ2-1, with D possibly being TRBD1 (5 bases). V was clipped by 0 bases and J by 4 bases, with 19 bases between them. The germline V gene has CDR1 LNHDA and CDR2 SQIVND (reference sequence). The CDR3 is made up of 18 amino acids. The full variable domain, in which reference TRBV19 and TRBJ2-1 provide the parts outside the CDR3, is DGGITQSPKYLFRKEGQNVTLSCEQNLNHDAMYWYRQDPGQGLRLIYYSQIVNDFQKGDIAEGYSVSREKKESFPLTVTSAQKNPTAFYLCASSIDPTRLGAYNEQFFGPGTRLTVL.

CDR3 loop: CASSEGWNTEAFF. The CDR3 coding sequence is TGCGCCAGCAGCGAAGGGTGGAACACTGAAGCTTTCTTT. The rearrangement uses TRBV5-1 and TRBJ1-1; D is undetermined. This CDR3 spans 13 amino acids. Germline V gene data show CDR1 as SGHRS and CDR2 as YFSETQ. V shed 4 bases and J shed 1 base, with 8 bases lying between them.

This clone was counted only a few times. V and J are TRBV12-3 or TRBV12-4 and TRBJ2-2; D ambiguous. Deletions cut 7 bases from V and 2 bases from J, with 5 bases between. The CDR3 sequence is 12 residues long. In nucleotides, the CDR3 is TGTGCCAGCAATCGTAACACCGGGGAGCTGTTTTTT. Its protein is CASNRNTGELFF.

This clone was seen a few times. This chain links TRBV11-2 with TRBJ2-1; the match to TRBD2 covers 7 bases. Germline V gene lookup returns CDR1 SGHAT and CDR2 FQNNGV. The length of the CDR3 is 14 residues. V trimming: 0 bases; J trimming: 7 bases; junction bases outside the gene matches: 3. For the CDR3, the DNA is TGTGCCAGCAGCTTAGATCCGGGAGGTAATGAGCAGTTCTTC. Translated: CASSLDPGGNEQFF.

The V gene is TRBV5-4, the J gene TRBJ1-1; possibly TRBD1 for D (5 bases). Trimming took 4 bases from V and 3 from J, leaving 16 bases between them. CDR1 and CDR2 (germline): SGHNT, YYREEE (reference sequence). CDR3 length: 15 amino acids. The CDR3 coding sequence is TGTGCCAGCAGCGACTGGGGCCGCCGAGACACTGAAGCTTTCTTT. Residues: CASSDWGRRDTEAFF.

This clone was recorded a few times. The chain is built from TRBV11-2 and TRBJ2-7, with D perhaps TRBD1 (5 bases). The CDR3 sequence is 14 residues long. Trimming left V 2 bases short and J 3 bases short, with 11 bases between. Germline V gene lookup returns CDR1 SGHAT and CDR2 FQNNGV. The CDR3 DNA reads TGTGCCAGCAGCTTACATTACGACAGCTACGAGCAGTACTTC. This codes for CASSLHYDSYEQYF.

This rearrangement joins TRBV2 to TRBJ2-7, with 12 bases that match TRBD2. V shed 6 bases and J 1 base; nucleotides not matched to a gene: 10. The CDR3 length is 17 residues. Germline V lookup: CDR1 SNHLY, CDR2 FYNNEI. The CDR3 spells CASRPLAGGRESYEQYF. Written as DNA, the CDR3 is TGTGCCAGCAGGCCGCTAGCGGGGGGGCGGGAATCCTACGAGCAGTACTTC.

This clone was counted between two and nine times. The chain carries TRBV28 and TRBJ2-1; the match to TRBD1 covers 11 bases. The junction had 3 bases not matched to a gene; V was cut back by 2 bases and J by 6 bases. CDR1 and CDR2 (germline): MDHEN, SYDVKM. The CDR3 totals 15 residues. CDR3 in DNA: TGTGCCAGCAGTTTAACGGGACAGGGGGGCAATGAGCAGTTCTTC. Translation gives CASSLTGQGGNEQFF.

This clone was seen only a few times. The rearrangement links TRBV5-1 to TRBJ2-1; 12 bases map to TRBD2. The ends lost 3 bases at V and 8 bases at J; junction bases unmatched: 9. The CDR3 has 16 residues. Germline-derived CDR1 and CDR2 are SGHRS and YFSETQ. The DNA of the CDR3 is TGCGCCAGCAGCTCCCGCCTAGCGGGAGGGGCGTATGAGCAGTTCTTC. Residues: CASSSRLAGGAYEQFF.

The chain is built from TRBV12-3 or TRBV12-4 and TRBJ2-5; maybe TRBD2 (6 bases). CDR3 length equals 13 residues. The V and J ends lost 1 base and 5 bases respectively, with 8 bases between them. The CDR3 nucleotides are TGTGCCAGCAGTTTAGTGACTAGGGAGACCCAGTACTTC. Translation: CASSLVTRETQYF.

This clone was seen more than once but under ten times. The V call is TRBV20-1, the J call TRBJ2-3, with TRBD2 identical over 11 bases. This CDR3 region has 16 residues. The V and J ends lost 3 bases and 3 bases, in that order; junction bases with no gene match: 8. In germline, CDR1 is DFQATT, CDR2 SNEGSKA (reference sequence). The CDR3 protein is CSASLAGGRGTDTQYF. The CDR3 nucleotides read TGCAGTGCTAGCCTAGCGGGAGGACGGGGAACAGATACGCAGTATTTT.

As for this clone: One end of the junction fails to match germline, which may point to a read error. The chain is built from TRBV20-1 and TRBJ1-5; D uncertain. Germline V gene lookup returns CDR1 DFQATT and CDR2 SNEGSKA (reference sequence). The CDR3 has 14 amino acids. The CDR3 protein is CSAGDTLSNQPQHF. CDR3 DNA sequence: TGCAGTGCTGGAGACACCCTTAGCAATCAGCCCCAGCATTTT.